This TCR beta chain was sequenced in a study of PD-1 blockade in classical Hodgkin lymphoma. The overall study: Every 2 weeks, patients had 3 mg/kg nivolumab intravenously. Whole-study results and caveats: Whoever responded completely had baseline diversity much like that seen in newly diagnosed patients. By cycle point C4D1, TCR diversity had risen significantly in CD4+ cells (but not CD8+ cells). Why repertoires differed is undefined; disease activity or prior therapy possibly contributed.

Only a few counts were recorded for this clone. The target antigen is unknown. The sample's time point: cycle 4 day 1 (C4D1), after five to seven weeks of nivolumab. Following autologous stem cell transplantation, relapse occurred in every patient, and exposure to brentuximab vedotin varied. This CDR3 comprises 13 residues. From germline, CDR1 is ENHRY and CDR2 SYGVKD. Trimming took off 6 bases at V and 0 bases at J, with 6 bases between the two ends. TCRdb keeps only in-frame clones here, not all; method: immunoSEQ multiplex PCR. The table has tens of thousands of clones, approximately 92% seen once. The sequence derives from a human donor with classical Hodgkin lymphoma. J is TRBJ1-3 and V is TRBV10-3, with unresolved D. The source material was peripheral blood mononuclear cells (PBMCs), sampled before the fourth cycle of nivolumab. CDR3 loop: CAIRQSSGNTIYF. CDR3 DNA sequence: TGTGCCATCAGACAGAGCTCTGGAAACACCATATATTTT.